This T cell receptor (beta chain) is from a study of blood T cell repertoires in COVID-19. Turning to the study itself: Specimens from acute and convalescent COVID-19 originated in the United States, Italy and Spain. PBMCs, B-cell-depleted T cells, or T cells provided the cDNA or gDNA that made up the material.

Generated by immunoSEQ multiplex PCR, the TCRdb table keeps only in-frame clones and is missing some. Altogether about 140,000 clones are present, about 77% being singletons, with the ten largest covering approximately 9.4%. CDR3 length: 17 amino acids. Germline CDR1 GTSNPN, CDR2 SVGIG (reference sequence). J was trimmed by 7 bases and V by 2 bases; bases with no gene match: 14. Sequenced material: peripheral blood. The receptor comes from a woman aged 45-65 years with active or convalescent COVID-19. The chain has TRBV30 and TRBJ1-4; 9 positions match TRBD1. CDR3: CAWSKGTGIGSGEKLFF. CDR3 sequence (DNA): TGTGCCTGGAGTAAAGGGACAGGGATCGGGTCAGGTGAAAAACTGTTTTTT.